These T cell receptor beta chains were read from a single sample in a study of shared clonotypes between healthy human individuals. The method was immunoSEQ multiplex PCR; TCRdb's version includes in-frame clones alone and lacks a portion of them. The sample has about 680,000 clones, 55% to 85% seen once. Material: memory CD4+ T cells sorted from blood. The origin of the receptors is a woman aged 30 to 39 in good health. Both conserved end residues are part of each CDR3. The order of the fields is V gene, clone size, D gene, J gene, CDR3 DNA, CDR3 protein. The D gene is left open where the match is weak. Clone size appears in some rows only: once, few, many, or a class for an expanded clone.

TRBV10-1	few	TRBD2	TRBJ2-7	TGCGCCAGCAGTGAGAGCGGGAGCAGTAAATTTTGGTTC	CASSESGSSKFWF
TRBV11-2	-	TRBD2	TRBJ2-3	TGTGCCAGCAGCTTCATGACTAGCGGAAGCACAGATACGCAGTATTTT	CASSFMTSGSTDTQYF
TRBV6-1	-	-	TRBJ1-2	TGTGCCAGCAGTCCGGGACCGACTAACTATGGCTACACCTTC	CASSPGPTNYGYTF
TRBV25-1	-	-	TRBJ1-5	TGTGCCAGCAGTGAAGCACAGGCAGGGGATCAGCCCCAGCATTTT	CASSEAQAGDQPQHF
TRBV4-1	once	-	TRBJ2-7	TGCGCCAGCAGCCAACTATTACAGGGATCCGAGCAGTACTTC	CASSQLLQGSEQYF
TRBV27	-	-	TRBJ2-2	TGTGCCAGCAGGGAACAGGGTTTTAACTCGAACACCGGGGAGCTGTTTTTT	CASREQGFNSNTGELFF
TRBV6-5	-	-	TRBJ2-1	TGTGCCAGCAGGGGGGGACTGGACTACAATGAGCAGTTCTTC	CASRGGLDYNEQFF
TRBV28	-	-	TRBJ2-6	TGTGCCAGCAGCACTGGGCAGGCCACTTCTGGGGCCAACGTCCTGACTTTC	CASSTGQATSGANVLTF
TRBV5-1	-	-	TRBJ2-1	TGCGCCAGCAGCTTGGTACAGGGTTTCAATGAGCAGTTCTTC	CASSLVQGFNEQFF
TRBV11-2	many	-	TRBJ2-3	TGTGCCAGCAGTTTGACGGGGCGGGTGGCGAGCACAGATACGCAGTATTTT	CASSLTGRVASTDTQYF
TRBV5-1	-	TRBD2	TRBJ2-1	TGCGCCAGCAGCTCTTTAGCGGGAGGACCTGACAATGAGCAGTTCTTC	CASSSLAGGPDNEQFF
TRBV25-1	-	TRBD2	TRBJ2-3	TGTGCCAGCAGAGCGGGAGGAGGTACAGATACGCAGTATTTT	CASRAGGGTDTQYF
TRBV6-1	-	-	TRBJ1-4	TGTGCCAGCAGTGGACAAATCACTAATGAAAAACTGTTTTTT	CASSGQITNEKLFF
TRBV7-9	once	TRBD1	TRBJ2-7	TGTGCCAGCAGCCCTCCGGGACAGGGCTACGAGCAGTACTTC	CASSPPGQGYEQYF
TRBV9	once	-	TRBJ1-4	TGTGCCAGCAGCGTAAACGGGGAAAAACTGTTTTTT	CASSVNGEKLFF
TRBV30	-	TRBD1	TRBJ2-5	TGTGCCTGGAGTGTACAGGGGGCGCGAGAGACCCAGTACTTC	CAWSVQGARETQYF
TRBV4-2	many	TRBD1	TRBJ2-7	TGTGCCAGCAGCCGGACAGGGGCTGAAAGGTACGAGCAGTACTTC	CASSRTGAERYEQYF
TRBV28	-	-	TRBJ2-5	TGTGCCAGCAGAAGTTATTTAAAAGAGACCCAGTACTTC	CASRSYLKETQYF
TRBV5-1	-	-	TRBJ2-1	TGCGCCAGCGGGCTTGGACACTCCTACAATGAGCAGTTCTTC	CASGLGHSYNEQFF
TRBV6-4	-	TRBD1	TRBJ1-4	TGTGCCAGCAGCTTCCAGGGGGCCGGAGAAAAACTGTTTTTT	CASSFQGAGEKLFF
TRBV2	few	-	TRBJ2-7	TGTGCCAGCAGCCCCGAGGTCGGTGGGCAGTACTTC	CASSPEVGGQYF
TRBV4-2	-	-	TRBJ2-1	TGTGCCAGCAGCCCCGCTACCTCTCACAATGAGCAGTTCTTC	CASSPATSHNEQFF
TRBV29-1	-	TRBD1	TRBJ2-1	TGCAGCGTTGAGGCCGGGACAGGGAGCGATGAGCAGTTCTTC	CSVEAGTGSDEQFF
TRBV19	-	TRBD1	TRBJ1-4	TGTGCCAGTACTCGTCAAGAGGGGGCTGCTGAAAAACTGTTTTTT	CASTRQEGAAEKLFF
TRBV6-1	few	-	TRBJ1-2	TGTGCCAGCAGTGACGTGGGAATCTATGGCTACACCTTC	CASSDVGIYGYTF
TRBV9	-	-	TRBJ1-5	TGTGCCAGCAGCGTAGGCCCAGGCAATCAGCCCCAGCATTTT	CASSVGPGNQPQHF
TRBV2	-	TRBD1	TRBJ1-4	TGTGCCAGCAGAGTGGGGACAGGGGGGAATGAAAAACTGTTTTTT	CASRVGTGGNEKLFF
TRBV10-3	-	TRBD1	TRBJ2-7	TGTGCCATCAGTGAGTCGTTCGCCAGGGGGTCGGGGTACTCCTACGAGCAGTACTTC	CAISESFARGSGYSYEQYF
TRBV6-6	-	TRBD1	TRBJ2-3	TGTGCCACACAGACAGGGTTCGGCGATACGCAGTATTTT	CATQTGFGDTQYF
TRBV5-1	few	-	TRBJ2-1	TGCGCCAGCAGCTTGTTGGGAAAGGACAATGAGCAGTTCTTC	CASSLLGKDNEQFF
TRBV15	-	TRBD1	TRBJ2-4	TGTGCCACCAGCACCGTCACAGGGGCGGGAAACATTCAGTACTTC	CATSTVTGAGNIQYF
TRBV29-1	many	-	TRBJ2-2	TGCAGCGCCAGGGAATTCGGGGAGCTGTTTTTT	CSAREFGELFF
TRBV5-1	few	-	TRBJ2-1	TGCGCCAGCAGCTTGGATTCTGGACAGTACAATGAGCAGTTCTTC	CASSLDSGQYNEQFF
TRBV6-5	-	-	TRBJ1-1	TGTGCCAGCAGTAACTTACAGTTCACTGAAGCTTTCTTT	CASSNLQFTEAFF
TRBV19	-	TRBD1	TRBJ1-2	TGTGCCAGTAGCAACCCCGGGACAGGGCATCCTGGCTACACCTTC	CASSNPGTGHPGYTF
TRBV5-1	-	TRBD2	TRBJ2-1	TGCGCCAGCAGCTTTTCTAGCGGGGCTGACAATGAGCAGTTCTTC	CASSFSSGADNEQFF
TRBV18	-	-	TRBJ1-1	TGTGCCAGCTCACCAATGGCAGATCTTGAAGCTTTCTTT	CASSPMADLEAFF